Following are 3 T cell receptor beta chains from one sample sequenced in a study of T cells in Graves' hyperthyroidism and ophthalmopathy (dated by TCRdb to about 2019). Libraries were prepared through multiplex PCR. TCRdb shows the sequencer as Illumina HiSeq 2000. The TCR beta CDR3 regions were amplified from the RNA transcripts. For the first round of RT-PCR on the TCR CDR3, the HTBI primer set was used together with the Qiagen OneStep RT-PCR kit. TCRdb trimmed public reads at Q25 via fastp, called clones via MiXCR and kept in-frame beta chains. Each entry merges the rows of one CDR3 protein and shows their most common DNA and genes. The table for this sample lists hundreds of thousands of distinct CDR3 sequences; 15% to 18% of them were counted only once. The ten largest account for almost 8% of the sample. The specimen sequenced was blood. Every receptor here comes from a woman aged 18-29 years with Graves' hyperthyroidism.

The genes are TRBV19 and TRBJ1-2, with a possible D match to TRBD1 (5 bases). This CDR3 region has 16 residues. CDR1 and CDR2 from the germline V gene are LNHDA and SQIVND (reference sequence). The V and J ends lost 4 bases and 1 base respectively, with 16 bases between them. CDR3: CASSNFRQSVNYGYTF. In DNA form, the CDR3 reads TGTGCCAGTAGTAACTTCCGACAGAGTGTTAACTATGGCTACACCTTC.

This chain links TRBV11-2 with TRBJ2-7; TRBD1 matches at 11 bases. The V gene end was trimmed by 4 bases and the J gene end by 5 bases; junction bases not matched to a gene: 10. Germline CDR1 is SGHAT and CDR2 is FQNNGV. The CDR3 is 16 residues long. CDR3 in amino acids: CASSSPRDRGFHEQYF. DNA of the CDR3: TGTGCCAGCAGCTCGCCCCGGGACAGGGGGTTCCACGAGCAGTACTTC.

This clonotype was seen many times. The rearrangement uses TRBV15 and TRBJ2-7; maybe TRBD2 (6 bases). V lost 8 bases and J lost 1, with 12 bases in between. The CDR3 extends over 13 amino acids. Looked up from germline, CDR1 is LNHNV and CDR2 is YYDKDF (reference sequence). The CDR3 sequence: CATGTFPSYEQYF. The CDR3 nucleotides are TGTGCCACCGGGACTTTCCCATCCTACGAGCAGTACTTC.